The 14 T cell receptor beta chains in this list originate from one sample, sequenced in a study of blood T cells in healthy people across ages. Primers used in a second PCR of about 7 to 11 cycles were a sample-barcoded 5' primer and a J-beta primer mix. TCRdb called the 5' RACE reads again in MiXCR, with one record for every CDR3 protein. The data contain approximately 1,000,000 distinct CDR3 sequences, less than 50% of them singletons. Sequenced sample: blood. The receptors shown here come from a woman aged 55-70 years in good health.

Turning to this clonotype: Germline and junction disagree at one end, which may indicate a read error. This chain links TRBV27 with TRBJ2-1; the match to TRBD1 covers 9 bases. The CDR3 sequence is 16 residues long. Looked up from germline, CDR1 is MNHEY and CDR2 is SMNVEV (reference sequence). The CDR3 DNA is TGTGCCAGCAGTTTATCTGGGACAGGGTCCTACAACGAGCAGTTCTTC. Its translation is CASSLSGTGSYNEQFF.

This chain connects TRBV7-2 to TRBJ2-7, with 8 bases matching TRBD1. Per the germline V gene, CDR1 is SGHTA and CDR2 is FQGNSA. The trim removed 5 bases at V and 2 bases at J, leaving 11 bases unmatched. The CDR3 contains 16 residues. This chain's CDR3 is CASSTHPWTGTYEQYF. CDR3 nucleotides: TGTGCCAGCAGCACCCACCCCTGGACAGGGACCTACGAGCAGTACTTC.

The chain combines TRBV12-3 or TRBV12-4 with TRBJ2-1, with D perhaps TRBD2 (5 bases). Deletions cut 7 bases from V and 2 bases from J, with 9 bases between. The CDR3 runs to 13 residues. Written as DNA, the CDR3 is TGTGCCAGCAAGGAGGCCCCCTACAATGAGCAGTTCTTC. This codes for CASKEAPYNEQFF.

This clonotype has just a few counts. The chain carries TRBV27 and TRBJ2-1; the match to TRBD2 covers 14 bases. CDR1 is MNHEY and CDR2 is SMNVEV in the germline V gene (reference sequence). The J segment lost 8 bases and the V segment lost 6 bases, leaving 3 bases of the junction unmatched. The CDR3 runs to 14 residues. In nucleotides, the CDR3 is TGTGCCAGCAGGGAGGGACTAGCGGGAGATGAGCAGTTCTTC. Translation: CASREGLAGDEQFF.

This clonotype was seen a handful of times. The chain has TRBV6-2 or TRBV6-3 and TRBJ2-7; D ambiguous. Between the trimmed V and J ends, which lost 6 bases and 3 bases, there was a span of 15 bases. CDR1 MNHEY and CDR2 SVGEGT come from the germline V gene. The CDR3 loop spans 14 amino acids. Written as DNA, the CDR3 is TGTGCCAGCAGGTCCCTAGGGCTATACTACGAGCAGTACTTC. This codes for CASRSLGLYYEQYF.

The V and J genes are TRBV2 and TRBJ2-1, with TRBD1 matching over 8 bases. The CDR3 has 12 amino acids. V lost 6 bases, J lost 9 bases, and 4 bases stayed unmatched. Looked up from germline, CDR1 is SNHLY and CDR2 is FYNNEI. CDR3 sequence (DNA): TGTGCCAGCAGGACAGGGGCGGCTGAGCAGTTCTTC. Protein: CASRTGAAEQFF.

This CDR3 reads CASSEAATGVLNEQFF. The CDR3 DNA is TGTGCCAGCAGTGAAGCGGCGACGGGAGTTCTCAATGAGCAGTTCTTC. This chain links TRBV6-1 with TRBJ2-1; tentatively, D is TRBD2 (6 bases). Per the germline V gene, CDR1 is MNHNS and CDR2 is SASEGT. The CDR3 is 16 amino acids. Deletions cut 0 bases from V and 6 bases from J, with 15 bases between.

V is TRBV5-6 and J is TRBJ2-7; D unresolved. The CDR3 has 11 amino acids. In germline, CDR1 is SGHDT, CDR2 YYEEEE. V was clipped by 4 bases and J by 7 bases, with 9 bases between them. The CDR3 reads CASSVSEEQYF. The CDR3, as DNA: TGTGCCAGCAGCGTCTCAGAGGAGCAGTACTTC.

This CDR3 is CAISQTSGRSYNEQFF. The DNA for the CDR3 is TGTGCCATCAGCCAGACTAGCGGGAGATCCTACAATGAGCAGTTCTTC. V gene TRBV10-3 combines with J gene TRBJ2-1; 12 nucleotides line up with TRBD2. Unmatched junction bases numbered 4, after V lost 6 bases and J lost 1 base. This CDR3 spans 16 amino acids. Germline V gene sequence: CDR1 ENHRY, CDR2 SYGVKD.

The chain has TRBV27 and TRBJ2-5; TRBD1 agrees at 8 bases. The V segment lost 5 bases and the J segment 4 bases; nucleotides outside the gene matches: 9. Germline V gene data show CDR1 as MNHEY and CDR2 as SMNVEV (reference sequence). The CDR3 sequence is 15 residues long. CDR3 loop: CASSLVRTGSETQYF. The CDR3 nucleotides read TGTGCCAGCAGTCTAGTCCGGACAGGGTCAGAGACCCAGTACTTC.

V and J are TRBV7-9 and TRBJ2-1; possibly TRBD1 for D (5 bases). Trimming left V 5 bases short and J 7 bases short, with 12 bases between. The CDR3 is made up of 13 amino acids. CDR1 SEHNR and CDR2 FQNEAQ come from the germline V gene (reference sequence). CDR3 nucleotides: TGTGCCAGCAGCGCTAATCAGGGAAATGAGCAGTTCTTC. It specifies CASSANQGNEQFF. Variable domain in full (rest from reference TRBV7-9 and TRBJ2-1): DTGVSQNPRHKITKRGQNVTFRCDPISEHNRLYWYRQTLGQGPEFLTYFQNEAQLEKSRLLSDRFSAERPKGSFSTLEIQRTEQGDSAMYLCASSANQGNEQFFGPGTRLTVL.

This chain joins TRBV24-1 and TRBJ2-1; 10 positions match TRBD2. CDR1 is KGHDR and CDR2 is SFDVKD in the germline V gene. V trimming: 4 bases; J trimming: 7 bases; junction bases outside the gene matches: 9. This CDR3 has 16 amino acids. The CDR3: CATSEGAGGPGNEQFF. The CDR3 bases are TGTGCCACCAGTGAGGGAGCGGGAGGGCCGGGAAATGAGCAGTTCTTC.

The chain joins TRBV7-9 to TRBJ2-1; 7 nucleotides agree with TRBD2. V gave up 4 bases and J gave up 8 bases; unmatched junction bases: 8. Germline values: CDR1 SEHNR, CDR2 FQNEAQ (reference sequence). The CDR3 extends over 14 amino acids. The DNA for the CDR3 is TGTGCCAGCAGCTCCCTAGCAAGCGGGGATGAGCAGTTCTTC. Translated, it gives CASSSLASGDEQFF.

The chain links TRBV7-9 to TRBJ1-4; no definite D call. V lost 3 bases, J lost 5 bases, and 13 bases lay in between. This CDR3 region has 15 residues. Per germline, CDR1 SEHNR and CDR2 FQNEAQ (reference sequence). Here the CDR3 reads CASSLLREGNEKLFF. DNA of the CDR3: TGTGCCAGCAGCTTGTTAAGGGAAGGAAATGAAAAACTGTTTTTT.